Listed here are 21 T cell receptor beta chains from one sample, sequenced in a study of neurological immune-mediated disorders. One entry per CDR3 protein results from TCRdb running MiXCR on the 5' RACE reads. The table shows fewer than 60,000 distinct CDR3 sequences, with 10% occurring only once. Sequenced material: PBMCs. Source of these receptors: a man in his 70s with HTLV-1-associated myelopathy (HAM/TSP).

This clonotype was detected many times. The V call is TRBV15, the J call TRBJ1-2, with no clear D. The CDR3 has 13 residues. Germline V gene sequence: CDR1 LNHNV, CDR2 YYDKDF (reference sequence). V lost 5 bases to trimming and J lost 0 bases, with 7 bases between them. In nucleotides, the CDR3 is TGTGCCACCAGCCGGGGAACTAACTATGGCTACACCTTC. Translation: CATSRGTNYGYTF.

At least ten counts were recorded for this clonotype. The CDR3 region has the DNA TGTGCCAGCAGTTGGCCTAGCGGGAACACCGGGGAGCTGTTTTTT. As protein: CASSWPSGNTGELFF. This chain links TRBV12-3 or TRBV12-4 with TRBJ2-2; TRBD2 matches 7 bases. J gave up 1 base and V 4 bases, and 3 bases lay outside the gene matches. The CDR3 is 15 residues long.

At least ten counts were recorded for this clonotype. The chain has TRBV5-1 and TRBJ2-7, with TRBD1 identical over 8 bases. Germline CDR1 is SGHRS and CDR2 is YFSETQ. Germline trimming cut 2 bases from V and 2 bases from J; bases unmatched to any gene: 6. The length of the CDR3 is 15 residues. CDR3 sequence reads: CASSLAGQGPYEQYF. CDR3 DNA: TGCGCCAGCAGCTTAGCCGGACAGGGCCCCTACGAGCAGTACTTC.

To note about this clonotype: Since a much larger clone is just one base distant, this may be a read error. The V gene is TRBV18, the J gene TRBJ1-1; D is ambiguous. This CDR3 has 10 amino acids. V gave up 4 bases and J gave up 8 bases, with 5 bases separating them. Looked up from germline, CDR1 is KGHSH and CDR2 is LQKENI. CDR3 DNA: TGTGCCAGCTCACGATCCGAAGCTTTCTTT. As protein: CASSRSEAFF.

A few counts support this clonotype. The genes are TRBV20-1 and TRBJ2-7; unclear D gene. V was shortened by 2 bases and J by 6 bases, with 8 bases between the two germline ends. The V gene's germline CDR1 is DFQATT and CDR2 SNEGSKA (reference sequence). The CDR3 totals 11 residues. In DNA form, the CDR3 reads TGCAGTGCTAGACTCGCGGCCGAGCAGTACTTC. Its protein product is CSARLAAEQYF.

V and J are TRBV9 and TRBJ1-6, with D possibly TRBD1 on 5 matching bases. The V end was cut by 3 bases, the J end by 8 bases, with 9 bases between. This CDR3 has 13 amino acids. The germline gives CDR1 SGDLS, CDR2 YYNGEE. This CDR3 is CASSAGRDSPLHF. The CDR3 DNA sequence: TGTGCCAGCAGCGCAGGCAGGGATTCACCCCTCCACTTT.

Ten or more counts support this clonotype. Here the CDR3 reads CSADGRVDTQYF. The DNA of the CDR3 is TGCAGTGCTGACGGGAGGGTCGATACGCAGTATTTT. The chain carries TRBV20-1 and TRBJ2-3; 8 bases map to TRBD2. V lost 5 bases, J lost 6 bases, and 4 bases stayed unmatched. In germline, CDR1 is DFQATT, CDR2 SNEGSKA (reference sequence). CDR3 length equals 12 residues.

By share of the sample, this clonotype is medium-sized (0.01 to 0.1%). This chain uses TRBV12-3 or TRBV12-4 with TRBJ1-2; D may be TRBD1 (5 bases). V lost 7 bases to trimming and J lost 8 bases, with 11 bases between them. This CDR3 spans 11 amino acids. CDR3 sequence: CASTGTLGYTF. The CDR3 DNA reads as TGTGCCAGCACCGGGACGCTGGGCTACACCTTC.

This clonotype appeared many times. The chain joins TRBV9 to TRBJ2-7, with D maybe TRBD1 (6 bases). In germline, CDR1 is SGDLS, CDR2 YYNGEE. This CDR3 is 16 amino acids long. V gave up 0 bases and J gave up 3 bases, with 16 bases separating them. CDR3 region: CASSVGPGAINYEQYF. CDR3 sequence (DNA): TGTGCCAGCAGCGTAGGCCCAGGGGCGATTAACTACGAGCAGTACTTC.

This clonotype was observed at least ten times. The V call is TRBV15, the J call TRBJ2-5, with TRBD1 as a possible D gene (5 bases). V was pared by 2 bases and J by 7 bases, with 8 bases between. This CDR3 region has 12 residues. Germline CDR1 reads LNHNV; CDR2 reads YYDKDF (reference sequence). The CDR3, as DNA: TGTGCCACCAGCAGAAACCAGGGGACCCAGTACTTC. Translating it yields CATSRNQGTQYF.

This clonotype appeared many times. The chain is built from TRBV20-1 and TRBJ2-1; 9 bases line up with TRBD2. Germline CDR1 and CDR2: DFQATT and SNEGSKA (reference sequence). With V trimmed by 2 bases and J by 0 bases, 5 bases remained unmatched. This CDR3 contains 16 residues. CDR3 nucleotide sequence: TGCAGTGCTAGACCCCCGACTAGCGGCTCCTACAATGAGCAGTTCTTC. Translation: CSARPPTSGSYNEQFF.

This clonotype appeared many times. The genes are TRBV4-1 and TRBJ1-2; D may be TRBD1 (6 bases). V was pared by 1 base and J by 2 bases, with 11 bases between. The CDR3 has 15 amino acids. In germline, CDR1 is MGHRA, CDR2 YSYEKL. CDR3 bases: TGCGCCAGCAGCCAAGCGGGGGCAGGAAACTATGGCTACACCTTC. As protein: CASSQAGAGNYGYTF.

Many counts were recorded for this clonotype. The CDR3 sequence is CASSGLARLSGSADTQYF. CDR3 nucleotides: TGTGCCAGCAGTGGACTAGCAAGGTTGTCGGGATCGGCAGATACGCAGTATTTT. The V call is TRBV6-2 or TRBV6-3, the J call TRBJ2-3, with 8 bases identical to TRBD2. Germline loops: CDR1 MNHEY, CDR2 SVGEGT. The CDR3 length is 18 residues. Unmatched junction bases numbered 17, after V lost 5 bases and J lost 4 bases.

The chain links TRBV4-3 to TRBJ2-1; 11 positions agree with TRBD2. Germline trimming cut 4 bases from V and 3 bases from J; bases unmatched to any gene: 14. CDR1 LGHNA and CDR2 YSLEER come from the germline V gene. The CDR3 consists of 19 residues. The CDR3 reads CASSRHLSGRGNLYNEQFF. DNA of the CDR3: TGCGCCAGCAGCCGACACCTTAGCGGGAGGGGGAACCTCTACAATGAGCAGTTCTTC.

This clonotype has ten or more counts. The chain carries TRBV5-1 and TRBJ1-5; perhaps TRBD1 as D (5 bases). The CDR3 extends over 15 amino acids. V gave up 0 bases and J gave up 3 bases, with 10 bases separating them. From germline, CDR1 is SGHRS and CDR2 YFSETQ. The CDR3 loop reads CASSLGPGFNQPQHF. DNA of the CDR3: TGCGCCAGCAGCTTGGGCCCAGGGTTCAATCAGCCCCAGCATTTT.

A few counts support this clonotype. This chain uses TRBV5-1 with TRBJ2-1; a weak D match, TRBD2 (7 bases). There are 13 residues in the CDR3. Trimming took off 2 bases at V and 6 bases at J, with 9 bases between the two ends. Germline lookup yields CDR1 SGHRS and CDR2 YFSETQ. CDR3 region: CASSLRGGNEQFF. CDR3 DNA: TGCGCCAGCAGCTTAAGGGGGGGCAATGAGCAGTTCTTC.

Turning to this clonotype: This clone may be a read error of a much larger clone one base away. The V call is TRBV20-1, the J call TRBJ1-3; D not certain. The CDR3 covers 14 residues. V lost 6 bases to trimming and J lost 3 bases, with 15 bases between them. CDR1 and CDR2 (germline): DFQATT, SNEGSKA (reference sequence). The CDR3: CSASPGKGGNTIYF. The CDR3 DNA follows: TGCAGTGCCTCCCCTGGAAAGGGTGGAAACACCATATATTTT.

At least ten counts were recorded for this clonotype. This chain uses TRBV7-8 with TRBJ2-7; possibly TRBD1 for D (5 bases). CDR3 length: 14 amino acids. V shed 7 bases and J shed 4 bases, with 17 bases lying between them. CDR1 is SGHVS and CDR2 is FQNEAQ in the germline V gene. The CDR3 coding sequence is TGTGCCAGCACCGTGGGAAGGGGAAAGTACGAGCAGTACTTC. Amino acids: CASTVGRGKYEQYF.

Many counts were recorded for this clonotype. The gene calls are TRBV6-2 or TRBV6-3 and TRBJ2-1; D may match TRBD1 or TRBD2 (5 bases each). Germline CDR1 and CDR2: MNHEY and SVGEGT. V was pared by 7 bases and J by 11 bases, with 27 bases between. The length of the CDR3 is 16 residues. The CDR3 loop reads CASTQTYAGTPPKQFF. CDR3 in DNA: TGTGCCAGCACCCAGACATACGCCGGGACCCCACCCAAGCAGTTCTTC.

This clonotype was seen many times. This chain uses TRBV5-4 with TRBJ2-1, with 9 bases lining up with TRBD2. CDR3 length: 17 residues. Germline loops: CDR1 SGHNT, CDR2 YYREEE (reference sequence). V was clipped by 4 bases and J by 0 bases; unmatched bases: 8. The DNA of the CDR3 is TGTGCCAGCAGCGCGGGACTAGCTGGTAACTCCTACAATGAGCAGTTCTTC. It is translated as CASSAGLAGNSYNEQFF.

Ten or more counts support this clonotype. This chain uses TRBV7-8 with TRBJ1-5, with D hard to call. Per the germline V gene, CDR1 is SGHVS and CDR2 is FQNEAQ. V lost 5 bases and J 3 bases, leaving 8 bases between the germline ends. The CDR3 loop spans 13 amino acids. The DNA of the CDR3 is TGTGCCAGCAGCCTTTCCTCCAATCAGCCCCAGCATTTT. Its translation is CASSLSSNQPQHF.